Following are 27 T cell receptor beta chains from one sample sequenced in a study of cytomegalovirus exposure and HLA in healthy donors. PCR involved 60 Vbeta and 13 Jbeta primers. The data were produced by immunoSEQ multiplex PCR, yet TCRdb's version contains in-frame clones alone and is incomplete. The sample gives about 94,000 clones, 70% to 80% of which show up once; about a fifth is in the top ten. Sequences were obtained from PBMCs. The receptors stem from a man younger than 40 in good health and CMV-seropositive.

This clone appeared once. V gene TRBV4-1 combines with J gene TRBJ2-3; 8 nucleotides agree with TRBD2. V dropped 0 bases and J dropped 2; count of bases not matched to a gene: 4. Germline CDR1 and CDR2: MGHRA and YSYEKL. CDR3 size: 16 residues. The CDR3 protein is CASSQEGGGSTDTQYF. CDR3 DNA sequence: TGCGCCAGCAGCCAAGAAGGCGGGGGGTCCACAGATACGCAGTATTTT.

This clone was counted a few times. This chain uses TRBV7-9 with TRBJ1-4, with D maybe TRBD1 (5 bases). CDR3 length: 15 amino acids. V dropped 6 bases and J dropped 4 bases, with 15 bases sitting between them. The germline V gene encodes CDR1 SEHNR and CDR2 FQNEAQ (reference sequence). This chain's CDR3 is CASRPSTQGNEKLFF. CDR3 in DNA: TGTGCCAGCAGGCCCTCTACCCAGGGTAATGAAAAACTGTTTTTT.

The rearrangement joins TRBV7-8 to TRBJ2-1, with 7 bases fitting TRBD2. Germline CDR1 reads SGHVS; CDR2 reads FQNEAQ. The CDR3 covers 16 residues. J gave up 8 bases and V 4 bases, and 14 bases lay outside the gene matches. CDR3 region: CASSSTSAGVVDEQFF. Here the CDR3 DNA reads TGTGCCAGCAGCTCAACTAGCGCCGGAGTGGTCGATGAGCAGTTCTTC. The full variable domain, rest sourced from reference TRBV7-8 and TRBJ2-1, is GAGVSQSPRYKVAKRGQDVALRCDPISGHVSLFWYQQALGQGPEFLTYFQNEAQLDKSGLPSDRFFAERPEGSVSTLKIQRTQQEDSAVYLCASSSTSAGVVDEQFFGPGTRLTVL.

The rearrangement links TRBV29-1 to TRBJ1-4, with D possibly matching TRBD1 (5 bases). Trimming removed 3 bases at V and 8 bases at J, with 13 bases between. CDR3 size: 13 residues. Germline V gene data show CDR1 as SQVTM and CDR2 as ANQGSEA. CDR3 DNA sequence: TGCAGCGTTGACGGGGGAGGAAAGGAAAAACTGTTTTTT. As protein: CSVDGGGKEKLFF.

The chain recombines TRBV28 with TRBJ2-5; tentative D call: TRBD1 (6 bases). The V gene lost 6 bases and the J gene lost 4 bases, with 12 bases spanning the gap. Germline V gene lookup returns CDR1 MDHEN and CDR2 SYDVKM. The CDR3 runs 13 residues. The CDR3: CASRRGNGETQYF. CDR3 DNA: TGTGCCAGCAGAAGGGGGAACGGAGAGACCCAGTACTTC. The whole variable domain, filled in from reference TRBV28 and TRBJ2-5, reads DVKVTQSSRYLVKRTGEKVFLECVQDMDHENMFWYRQDPGLGLRLIYFSYDVKMKEKGDIPEGYSVSREKKERFSLILESASTNQTSMYLCASRRGNGETQYFGPGTRLLVL.

J is TRBJ1-4 and V is TRBV4-1; no firm D call. Germline V lookup: CDR1 MGHRA, CDR2 YSYEKL. CDR3 length equals 13 residues. V was clipped by 8 bases and J by 6 bases, with 13 bases between them. The CDR3 DNA reads TGCGCCAGCTGCGCGGGTGGGGATGAAAAACTGTTTTTT. Translating it yields CASCAGGDEKLFF.

The chain links TRBV25-1 to TRBJ1-5, with 7 bases aligning to TRBD1. CDR1 MGHDK and CDR2 SYGVNS come from the germline V gene. The CDR3 extends over 13 amino acids. V was clipped by 6 bases and J by 3 bases; unmatched bases: 2. The CDR3 bases are TGTGCCAGCAGGGGACAGCTCAATCAGCCCCAGCATTTT. This encodes CASRGQLNQPQHF. Full variable domain (missing parts from reference TRBV25-1 and TRBJ1-5): EADIYQTPRYLVIGTGKKITLECSQTMGHDKMYWYQQDPGMELHLIHYSYGVNSTEKGDLSSESTVSRIRTEHFPLTLESARPSHTSQYLCASRGQLNQPQHFGDGTRLSIL.

The V call is TRBV18, the J call TRBJ2-7, with TRBD1 matching over 7 bases. Unmatched junction bases numbered 3, after V lost 8 bases and J lost 2 bases. Germline values: CDR1 KGHSH, CDR2 LQKENI. The CDR3 is 12 residues long. The CDR3, as DNA: TGTGCCAGCGCCGGGACAGCCTACGAGCAGTACTTC. Residues: CASAGTAYEQYF.

The chain couples TRBV19 to TRBJ2-2; the D gene is possibly TRBD2 (6 bases). The CDR3 is made up of 17 amino acids. The V end was cut by 4 bases, the J end by 4 bases, with 19 bases between. Germline CDR1 LNHDA, CDR2 SQIVND (reference sequence). The CDR3 DNA reads as TGTGCCAGTAGTAAGGGACTTACCACGTCAAGCACCGGGGAGCTGTTTTTT. It codes for CASSKGLTTSSTGELFF.

The chain carries TRBV9 and TRBJ2-7; 8 bases align to TRBD1. V dropped 3 bases and J dropped 7; count of bases not matched to a gene: 12. This CDR3 has 15 amino acids. The germline V gene has CDR1 SGDLS and CDR2 YYNGEE. DNA of the CDR3: TGTGCCAGCAGCGGTACGGGACAGGCCCTCGCGGAGCAGTACTTC. It specifies CASSGTGQALAEQYF.

The chain recombines TRBV30 with TRBJ1-1; D is perhaps TRBD1 (5 bases). This CDR3 has 13 residues. The V end was cut by 2 bases, the J end by 0 bases, with 7 bases between. CDR1 GTSNPN and CDR2 SVGIG come from the germline V gene (reference sequence). CDR3 protein: CAWSSTVNTEAFF. The CDR3 coding sequence is TGTGCCTGGAGTTCGACAGTGAACACTGAAGCTTTCTTT.

This chain joins TRBV7-9 and TRBJ1-3, with 8 positions matching TRBD1. Germline V CDR1 and CDR2: SEHNR, FQNEAQ (reference sequence). Trimming removed 8 bases from V and 7 bases from J; junction bases left unmatched: 7. The CDR3 extends over 13 amino acids. The CDR3 nucleotides are TGTGCCAGCGTCCTCCAGGGGGCTAACACCATATATTTT. Protein: CASVLQGANTIYF. Together with reference TRBV7-9 and TRBJ1-3, the CDR3 gives the full variable domain: DTGVSQNPRHKITKRGQNVTFRCDPISEHNRLYWYRQTLGQGPEFLTYFQNEAQLEKSRLLSDRFSAERPKGSFSTLEIQRTEQGDSAMYLCASVLQGANTIYFGEGSWLTVV.

V gene TRBV2 combines with J gene TRBJ2-1; 7 positions agree with TRBD2. CDR1 and CDR2 (germline): SNHLY, FYNNEI. This CDR3 is built from 13 residues. V was clipped by 8 bases and J by 6 bases; unmatched bases: 7. The CDR3 DNA follows: TGTGCCAGCGGGGTAGCGGGTCTCAATGAGCAGTTCTTC. Residues: CASGVAGLNEQFF. The full variable domain, rest sourced from reference TRBV2 and TRBJ2-1, is EPEVTQTPSHQVTQMGQEVILRCVPISNHLYFYWYRQILGQKVEFLVSFYNNEISEKSEIFDDQFSVERPDGSNFTLKIRSTKLEDSAMYFCASGVAGLNEQFFGPGTRLTVL.

V and J are TRBV5-5 and TRBJ2-7, with TRBD1 as a possible D gene (5 bases). This CDR3 region has 14 residues. Trimming removed 0 bases at V and 3 bases at J, with 10 bases between. CDR1 SGHKS and CDR2 YYEKEE come from the germline V gene (reference sequence). The CDR3 bases are TGTGCCAGCAGCTTGGGGGGCAGTCTCTACGAGCAGTACTTC. As protein: CASSLGGSLYEQYF.

The chain joins TRBV7-3 to TRBJ1-6; a weak D match, TRBD1 (6 bases). The CDR3 contains 14 residues. Germline CDR1 SGHTA, CDR2 FQGTGA. Trimming left V 5 bases short and J 7 bases short, with 12 bases between. The CDR3 DNA reads TGTGCCAGCAGCAAGGACAGCAGGAATTCACCCCTCCACTTT. This sequence encodes CASSKDSRNSPLHF.

This clone was recorded once. This chain joins TRBV6-1 and TRBJ1-4, with no clear D. The V gene lost 3 bases and the J gene lost 5 bases, with 13 bases spanning the gap. There are 15 residues in the CDR3. CDR1 MNHNS and CDR2 SASEGT come from the germline V gene. CDR3 protein: CASSDPQERNEKLFF. CDR3 DNA sequence: TGTGCCAGCAGTGACCCCCAGGAAAGGAATGAAAAACTGTTTTTT.

CDR3 residues: CASSFRDRQYF. Here the CDR3 DNA reads TGTGCCAGCAGCTTCCGGGACAGGCAGTACTTC. The rearrangement links TRBV13 to TRBJ2-7; 7 positions agree with TRBD1. Germline assignment: CDR1 PRHDT and CDR2 FYEKMQ (reference sequence). The CDR3 has 11 residues. After removal of 3 bases from V and 9 bases from J, the junction contained 2 bases not matched to a gene.

V gene TRBV11-2 combines with J gene TRBJ2-5, with TRBD1 matching 8 bases. The germline V gene encodes CDR1 SGHAT and CDR2 FQNNGV. With 5 bases clipped from V and 5 bases from J, the junction kept 10 bases outside the gene matches. CDR3 length equals 15 residues. The CDR3: CASSAPGQEVETQYF. The CDR3 coding sequence is TGTGCCAGCAGCGCCCCGGGACAGGAGGTGGAGACCCAGTACTTC.

This clone was seen a few times. The CDR3 sequence is CASSSRDRGTDTQYF. CDR3 nucleotides: TGTGCCAGCTCCTCACGGGACAGGGGCACAGATACGCAGTATTTT. The V and J genes are TRBV6-6 and TRBJ2-3; 9 bases fit TRBD1. V shed 8 bases, J shed 1 base, and the junction held 7 bases outside the gene matches. Looked up from germline, CDR1 is MNHNY and CDR2 is SVGAGI (reference sequence). CDR3 size: 15 residues.

The chain recombines TRBV5-4 with TRBJ2-6; 14 bases agree with TRBD2. CDR3 length equals 17 residues. From germline, CDR1 is SGHNT and CDR2 YYREEE (reference sequence). J lost 2 bases, V lost 4 bases, and 2 bases had no gene match. The CDR3 coding sequence is TGTGCCAGCAGCGGACTAGCGGGAGGAACTGGGGCCAACGTCCTGACTTTC. It specifies CASSGLAGGTGANVLTF.

This clone was detected a few times. The rearrangement uses TRBV5-6 and TRBJ2-7; no firm D call. The CDR3 spans 14 residues. Trimming took 4 bases from V and 4 from J, leaving 15 bases between them. Germline assignment: CDR1 SGHDT and CDR2 YYEEEE. The DNA of the CDR3 is TGTGCCAGCAGCCCCGACAAGCTTCTTTACGAGCAGTACTTC. As protein: CASSPDKLLYEQYF. Variable domain in full (rest from reference TRBV5-6 and TRBJ2-7): DAGVTQSPTHLIKTRGQQVTLRCSPKSGHDTVSWYQQALGQGPQFIFQYYEEEERQRGNFPDRFSGHQFPNYSSELNVNALLLGDSALYLCASSPDKLLYEQYFGPGTRLTVT.

V and J are TRBV19 and TRBJ1-5, with D unresolved. The germline V and J ends were trimmed by 0 bases and 2 bases, with 11 bases remaining between them. The CDR3 length is 16 residues. Germline V gene lookup returns CDR1 LNHDA and CDR2 SQIVND (reference sequence). The CDR3 loop is CASSIDAARGNQPQHF. The CDR3 region has the DNA TGTGCCAGTAGTATAGATGCGGCTCGGGGCAATCAGCCCCAGCATTTT.

The chain joins TRBV6-6 to TRBJ1-2, with D hard to call. Germline V gives CDR1 MNHNY, CDR2 SVGAGI (reference sequence). Trimming shortened V by 5 bases and J by 8 bases, and 15 bases separated the two germline ends. This CDR3 is built from 13 residues. The CDR3 DNA reads TGTGCCAGCAGTCCGCCCGGGGTATCCGGCTACACCTTC. Its protein is CASSPPGVSGYTF.

The chain carries TRBV6-4 and TRBJ2-3; 11 bases are shared with TRBD2. CDR3 length: 16 residues. Trimming at V came to 0 bases and at J to 2 bases, leaving 1 base not matched to a gene. CDR1 and CDR2 (germline): MRHNA, SNTAGT. CDR3 sequence reads: CASSDSSGGATDTQYF. CDR3 nucleotide sequence: TGTGCCAGCAGTGACTCTAGCGGGGGGGCCACAGATACGCAGTATTTT.

V and J are TRBV28 and TRBJ1-4; 8 nucleotides line up with TRBD1. Germline CDR1 reads MDHEN; CDR2 reads SYDVKM. With V trimmed by 6 bases and J by 0 bases, 12 bases remained unmatched. This CDR3 is built from 18 residues. The CDR3 nucleotides are TGTGCCAGCAGCCCCAGGGGGCTAATAGTCCCAACTAATGAAAAACTGTTTTTT. This translates into CASSPRGLIVPTNEKLFF. The whole variable domain, filled in from reference TRBV28 and TRBJ1-4, reads DVKVTQSSRYLVKRTGEKVFLECVQDMDHENMFWYRQDPGLGLRLIYFSYDVKMKEKGDIPEGYSVSREKKERFSLILESASTNQTSMYLCASSPRGLIVPTNEKLFFGSGTQLSVL.

The chain has TRBV6-5 and TRBJ2-3; D is possibly TRBD2 (6 bases). This CDR3 has 13 amino acids. Germline CDR1 MNHEY, CDR2 SVGAGI. Trimming cost V 6 bases and J 8 bases, with 15 bases left between them. The CDR3 loop is CASRPWTGGTQYF. The DNA of the CDR3 is TGTGCCAGCAGACCCTGGACCGGGGGTACGCAGTATTTT.

The chain combines TRBV9 with TRBJ1-5; a possible D gene is TRBD1 (5 bases). The CDR3 consists of 15 residues. Trimming shortened V by 4 bases and J by 4 bases, and 15 bases separated the two germline ends. Germline CDR1 and CDR2: SGDLS and YYNGEE. The CDR3 DNA sequence: TGTGCCAGCAGCCCTGGGGGGGGAGGGAATCAGCCCCAGCATTTT. Its translation: CASSPGGGGNQPQHF. Combining the CDR3 with reference TRBV9 and TRBJ1-5 gives the whole variable domain DSGVTQTPKHLITATGQRVTLRCSPRSGDLSVYWYQQSLDQGLQFLIQYYNGEERAKGNILERFSAQQFPDLHSELNLSSLELGDSALYFCASSPGGGGNQPQHFGDGTRLSIL.